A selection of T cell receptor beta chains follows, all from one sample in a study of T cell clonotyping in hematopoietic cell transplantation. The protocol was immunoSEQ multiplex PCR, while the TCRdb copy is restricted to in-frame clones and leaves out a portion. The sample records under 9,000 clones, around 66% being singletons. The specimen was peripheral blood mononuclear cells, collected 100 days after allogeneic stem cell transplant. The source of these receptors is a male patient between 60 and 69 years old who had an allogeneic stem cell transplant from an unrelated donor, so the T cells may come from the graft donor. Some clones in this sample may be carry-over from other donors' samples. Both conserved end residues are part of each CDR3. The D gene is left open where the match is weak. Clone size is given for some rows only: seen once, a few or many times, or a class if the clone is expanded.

cdr3_aa: CASSEEWGNTGELFF; cdr3_nt: TGTGCCAGCAGCGAGGAGTGGGGGAATACCGGGGAGCTGTTTTTT; v_call: TRBV6-5; j_call: TRBJ2-2; clone_size: -; d_call: -
cdr3_aa: CASSLDGGGEYGELFF; cdr3_nt: TGCGCCAGCAGCTTGGACGGCGGGGGGGAGTACGGGGAGCTGTTTTTT; v_call: TRBV5-1; j_call: TRBJ2-2; clone_size: medium-sized; d_call: TRBD2
cdr3_aa: CASQSQAYGNEQFF; cdr3_nt: TGTGCCAGCCAATCACAAGCTTATGGGAATGAGCAGTTCTTC; v_call: TRBV6-5; j_call: TRBJ2-1; clone_size: -; d_call: -
cdr3_aa: CASSLAGTGELFF; cdr3_nt: TGTGCTAGCAGCTTAGCCGGCACCGGGGAGCTGTTTTTT; v_call: TRBV7-7; j_call: TRBJ2-2; clone_size: -; d_call: -
cdr3_aa: CASSSTTGSNQPQHF; cdr3_nt: TGTGCCAGCAGTTCAACGACAGGGAGCAATCAGCCCCAGCATTTT; v_call: TRBV6-6; j_call: TRBJ1-5; clone_size: few; d_call: TRBD1
cdr3_aa: CASSLRDRGYEQYF; cdr3_nt: TGTGCCAGCAGCCTACGGGACAGGGGTTACGAGCAGTACTTC; v_call: TRBV5-6; j_call: TRBJ2-7; clone_size: -; d_call: TRBD1
cdr3_aa: CASSLGKNEQFF; cdr3_nt: TGTGCCAGCAGCTTAGGCAAAAATGAGCAGTTCTTC; v_call: TRBV11-3; j_call: TRBJ2-1; clone_size: -; d_call: -
cdr3_aa: CASSLGLRATEAFF; cdr3_nt: TGTGCCAGCAGCTTAGGATTGCGGGCGACTGAAGCTTTCTTT; v_call: TRBV7-8; j_call: TRBJ1-1; clone_size: -; d_call: -
cdr3_aa: CASSLEAGAGGELFF; cdr3_nt: TGTGCCAGCAGCCTAGAGGCCGGGGCAGGCGGGGAGCTGTTTTTT; v_call: TRBV7-6; j_call: TRBJ2-2; clone_size: -; d_call: -
cdr3_aa: CASSPDLQAHWTEAFF; cdr3_nt: TGTGCCAGCTCACCAGACTTACAGGCTCACTGGACTGAAGCTTTCTTT; v_call: TRBV18; j_call: TRBJ1-1; clone_size: few; d_call: -
cdr3_aa: CASSPHGGAYEQYF; cdr3_nt: TGTGCCAGCAGCCCCCACGGCGGGGCCTACGAGCAGTACTTC; v_call: TRBV5-6; j_call: TRBJ2-7; clone_size: -; d_call: -
cdr3_aa: CASTPGDRARTEAFF; cdr3_nt: TGTGCCAGCACCCCGGGGGACAGGGCCCGAACTGAAGCTTTCTTT; v_call: TRBV28; j_call: TRBJ1-1; clone_size: -; d_call: TRBD1
cdr3_aa: CASAGNLGNSPLHF; cdr3_nt: TGTGCCAGTGCCGGTAATTTGGGTAATTCACCCCTCCACTTT; v_call: TRBV19; j_call: TRBJ1-6; clone_size: few; d_call: -
cdr3_aa: CASSPASSSYNEQFF; cdr3_nt: TGCGCCAGCAGTCCCGCCTCCAGCTCCTACAATGAGCAGTTCTTC; v_call: TRBV10-1; j_call: TRBJ2-1; clone_size: -; d_call: -
cdr3_aa: CAWDGGAYTEAFF; cdr3_nt: TGTGCCTGGGACGGGGGGGCGTACACTGAAGCTTTCTTT; v_call: TRBV30; j_call: TRBJ1-1; clone_size: -; d_call: -
cdr3_aa: CASSTRTSAHEQFF; cdr3_nt: TGTGCCAGCAGCACAAGGACTAGTGCCCATGAGCAGTTCTTC; v_call: TRBV11-3; j_call: TRBJ2-1; clone_size: -; d_call: TRBD2
cdr3_aa: CAISEVRQGYEQYF; cdr3_nt: TGTGCCATCAGTGAGGTGAGACAGGGATACGAGCAGTACTTC; v_call: TRBV10-3; j_call: TRBJ2-7; clone_size: -; d_call: TRBD1
cdr3_aa: CASSRTGYEQYF; cdr3_nt: TGTGCCAGCAGCCGGACAGGCTACGAGCAGTACTTC; v_call: TRBV5-4; j_call: TRBJ2-7; clone_size: few; d_call: TRBD1
cdr3_aa: CASSLPWGKETQYF; cdr3_nt: TGTGCCAGCAGCTTGCCCTGGGGAAAAGAGACCCAGTACTTC; v_call: TRBV5-6; j_call: TRBJ2-5; clone_size: once; d_call: -
cdr3_aa: CASRGLAEYEQYF; cdr3_nt: TGTGCCAGCAGGGGACTAGCGGAGTACGAGCAGTACTTC; v_call: TRBV5-5; j_call: TRBJ2-7; clone_size: few; d_call: TRBD2
cdr3_aa: CASSLLADTQYF; cdr3_nt: TGTGCCAGCAGCTTGCTGGCAGATACGCAGTATTTT; v_call: TRBV5-4; j_call: TRBJ2-3; clone_size: once; d_call: -
cdr3_aa: CASSSIYRAGELFF; cdr3_nt: TGTGCCAGCAGCTCTATTTATAGGGCCGGGGAGCTGTTTTTT; v_call: TRBV11-3; j_call: TRBJ2-2; clone_size: -; d_call: -
cdr3_aa: CASSLAPLGQGRNQPQHF; cdr3_nt: TGTGCCAGCAGCTTAGCCCCGCTCGGACAGGGTAGGAATCAGCCCCAGCATTTT; v_call: TRBV7-9; j_call: TRBJ1-5; clone_size: -; d_call: TRBD1